This entry lists 11 T cell receptor beta chains sequenced from one sample in a study of Ad26.COV2.S vaccination and SARS-CoV-2 variants (dated by TCRdb to 2020 to 2023). Library method: the immunoSEQ multiplex PCR assay. TCRdb carries this immuneACCESS record with in-frame sequences only. Its versions omit some clonotypes, under half of them owing to an unresolved V gene in the studies checked, with the rest unexplained. The table for this sample lists fewer than 500,000 clones; less than 95% of them were counted only once. The ten top clones hold around 4.5% of the sample. Per the publication, the treatment or condition label means: some 20 received Ad26.COV2.S at low or high dose, single or two shots; 5 received placebo; per-sample allocation not given. Repertoires of vaccine and placebo recipients were sequenced from samples taken on day 63 after the first injection. Sample: peripheral blood, taken in a trial of Ad26.COV2.S vaccine versus placebo. These receptors came from a person between 18 and 59 years old who received the Ad26.COV2.S COVID-19 vaccine or a placebo.

V gene TRBV28 combines with J gene TRBJ2-2; D uncertain. The CDR3 has 13 residues. Germline loops: CDR1 MDHEN, CDR2 SYDVKM. The V gene lost 3 bases and the J gene lost 6 bases, with 8 bases spanning the gap. The CDR3 nucleotides read TGTGCCAGCAGTTTGTTAGGTGCCGGGGAGCTGTTTTTT. Amino acids: CASSLLGAGELFF.

This chain links TRBV6-5 with TRBJ1-6, with TRBD1 matching 10 bases. V shed 6 bases and J 7 bases; nucleotides not matched to a gene: 0. CDR3 length: 13 amino acids. Germline assignment: CDR1 MNHEY and CDR2 SVGAGI. The CDR3 coding sequence is TGTGCCAGCAGGGACAGGGGGAATTCACCCCTCCACTTT. Amino acid sequence: CASRDRGNSPLHF.

In DNA, the CDR3 is TGTGCCACCAGCAGAGATAGGGACCGAAGAAACACCATATATTTT. This encodes CATSRDRDRRNTIYF. J is TRBJ1-3 and V is TRBV15; a weak D match, TRBD1 (5 bases). Trimming stripped 0 bases from V and 5 bases from J, with 11 bases between. CDR3 length: 15 residues. Germline V gene data show CDR1 as LNHNV and CDR2 as YYDKDF (reference sequence).

This sequence joins TRBV7-9 and TRBJ2-2, with D maybe TRBD2 (6 bases). Germline V gene data show CDR1 as SEHNR and CDR2 as FQNEAQ (reference sequence). With 11 bases removed from V and 3 bases from J, the gap between germline ends came to 16 bases. The CDR3 sequence is 14 residues long. This CDR3 reads CAAEGRLDTGELFF. CDR3 DNA: TGTGCCGCGGAGGGGAGGCTAGACACCGGGGAGCTGTTTTTT.

V is TRBV5-6 and J is TRBJ1-2, with 7 bases lining up with TRBD1. The CDR3 runs 18 residues. Unmatched junction bases numbered 22, after V lost 4 bases and J lost 7 bases. Germline values: CDR1 SGHDT, CDR2 YYEEEE. This CDR3 reads CASSTYRGSRGYRGGYTF. For the CDR3, the DNA is TGTGCCAGCAGCACCTACAGGGGTTCGCGGGGGTATAGGGGTGGCTACACCTTC.

The V gene is TRBV19, the J gene TRBJ1-2, with D perhaps matching TRBD1 (5 bases). Looked up from germline, CDR1 is LNHDA and CDR2 is SQIVND (reference sequence). V lost 7 bases, J lost 4 bases, and 16 bases lay in between. This CDR3 spans 14 amino acids. CDR3 in amino acids: CASNLREGLYGYTF. The CDR3 DNA sequence: TGTGCCAGTAACCTCCGGGAGGGGCTCTATGGCTACACCTTC.

V and J are TRBV5-5 and TRBJ2-3; D is unresolved. The V gene's germline CDR1 is SGHKS and CDR2 YYEKEE (reference sequence). This CDR3 region has 15 residues. V lost 4 bases and J lost 0, with 12 bases in between. For the CDR3, the DNA is TGTGCCAGCAGCAAAATCGGGCCCAGCACAGATACGCAGTATTTT. Amino acid sequence: CASSKIGPSTDTQYF. Together with reference TRBV5-5 and TRBJ2-3, the CDR3 gives the full variable domain: DAGVTQSPTHLIKTRGQQVTLRCSPISGHKSVSWYQQVLGQGPQFIFQYYEKEERGRGNFPDRFSARQFPNYSSELNVNALLLGDSALYLCASSKIGPSTDTQYFGPGTRLTVL.

The chain has TRBV7-3 and TRBJ2-3; D unclear. The CDR3 is 12 amino acids. Between the trimmed V and J ends, which lost 4 bases and 8 bases, there was a span of 10 bases. Per germline, CDR1 SGHTA and CDR2 FQGTGA. DNA for the CDR3: TGTGCCAGCAGCTCTTTTACGGGTACGCAGTATTTT. Translating it yields CASSSFTGTQYF. Variable domain in full (rest from reference TRBV7-3 and TRBJ2-3): GAGVSQTPSNKVTEKGKYVELRCDPISGHTALYWYRQSLGQGPEFLIYFQGTGAADDSGLPNDRFFAVRPEGSVSTLKIQRTERGDSAVYLCASSSFTGTQYFGPGTRLTVL.

The gene calls are TRBV4-3 and TRBJ2-1, with a weak D call TRBD2 (6 bases). The CDR3 covers 17 residues. The germline V and J ends were trimmed by 1 base and 9 bases, with 22 bases remaining between them. Germline CDR1 reads LGHNA; CDR2 reads YSLEER. The CDR3 nucleotides are TGCGCCAGCAGCCAAGGCCCCGCGCTAGCGCCCATGGCTGAGCAGTTCTTC. The encoded protein is CASSQGPALAPMAEQFF.

There are a few counts of this clone. The sample contains more than one DNA sequence encoding this CDR3. CDR3 protein: CASSRGTGELFF. The CDR3 DNA reads as TGTGCCAGCAGCCGGGGGACCGGGGAGCTGTTTTTT. The chain employs TRBV6-2 or TRBV6-3 and TRBJ2-2, with TRBD2 as a possible D gene (6 bases). V was cut by 6 bases and J by 5 bases, with 7 bases left in between. Germline V lookup: CDR1 MNHEY, CDR2 SVGEGT. This CDR3 has 12 amino acids.

The chain uses TRBV9 and TRBJ2-3; 8 bases align to TRBD2. CDR1 is SGDLS, CDR2 YYNGEE, per germline. The V segment lost 5 bases and the J segment 2 bases; nucleotides outside the gene matches: 7. CDR3 length equals 15 residues. Written as DNA, the CDR3 is TGTGCCAGCAGTAGACTTAGCGGGGCCACAGATACGCAGTATTTT. Its protein is CASSRLSGATDTQYF.